This is a list of T cell receptor beta chains from one sample in a study of identifying expanded T cells in peripheral blood. Method: immunoSEQ multiplex PCR; TCRdb's copy keeps in-frame clones and lacks some. The repertoire has about 81,000 clones, around 83% of them found once; the top ten carry 20%. The sequencing input was blood. The receptors stem from a person aged 18-69 years in good health. Each CDR3 is given with its conserved first and last residue. A D gene is named only where the DNA matches it firmly. Only part of the rows carry a size: once, few, many, or a class if the clone is expanded.

TRBJ1-2	.	TRBV19	.	TGTGCCAGTAGTATCTTCGCAGCCTCAAACTATGGCTACACCTTC	CASSIFAASNYGYTF
TRBJ2-7	.	TRBV5-6	.	TGTGCCAGCAGCTGGGATACAGGGTACGAGCAGTACTTC	CASSWDTGYEQYF
TRBJ2-7	.	TRBV18	TRBD2	TGTGCCAGCTCACCACCGTCCGGTAGCGGGAGTTACGAGCAGTACTTC	CASSPPSGSGSYEQYF
TRBJ2-1	.	TRBV27	.	TGTGCCAGCAGTTTAGCGCTGACTACCTACAATGAGCAGTTCTTC	CASSLALTTYNEQFF
TRBJ2-1	.	TRBV21-1	.	TGTGCCAGCAGCCAAGGGGGACAGGGGCGGGTAAGCAATGAGCAGTTCTTC	CASSQGGQGRVSNEQFF
TRBJ2-3	once	TRBV7-8	TRBD1	TGTGCCAGCAGCTCATACAGGGGGCGCACAGATACGCAGTATTTT	CASSSYRGRTDTQYF
TRBJ2-5	.	TRBV7-3	TRBD2	TGTGCCAGCAGCTTAAATTTCGGGGGAGGGATAGAGACCCAGTACTTC	CASSLNFGGGIETQYF
TRBJ2-7	.	TRBV7-2	.	TGTGCCAGCAGCTTAGGCGGGGACGAGCAGTACTTC	CASSLGGDEQYF
TRBJ1-5	once	TRBV4-1	.	TGCGCCAGCAGCCAAGCAGGGATAGGACAGCCCCAGCATTTT	CASSQAGIGQPQHF
TRBJ1-2	.	TRBV6-6	TRBD1	TGTGCCAGCAGTTACCGGGACAGTAACTATGGCTACACCTTC	CASSYRDSNYGYTF
TRBJ2-7	.	TRBV7-2	.	TGTGCCAGCAGCTTAGCGGGAGTGGGGGAGCAGTACTTC	CASSLAGVGEQYF
TRBJ2-1	once	TRBV28	TRBD1	TGTGCCAGCAGTTTAACTAATTTTGGCCGGGACAGGAGAGACAATGAGCAGTTCTTC	CASSLTNFGRDRRDNEQFF
TRBJ2-2	few	TRBV5-6	TRBD2	TGTGCCAGCAGCCTTCCTAGCGGGAGGGCCGGGGAGCTGTTTTTT	CASSLPSGRAGELFF
TRBJ1-4	.	TRBV11-2	.	TGTGCCAGCAGCTTAGAAGTAACGGCCGAAAAACTGTTTTTT	CASSLEVTAEKLFF